This T cell receptor beta chain was captured in a study of cytomegalovirus exposure and HLA in healthy donors. Points from the study as a whole: Many donors shared some public TCRs, even though most TCR sequences were rare. V segments that were indistinguishable, TRBV6-2 and TRBV6-3 among them, were omitted from analysis. Across donors, presence/absence analyses took sequencing depth to be roughly uniform.

PCR primers comprised 60 Vbeta and 13 Jbeta primers. Profiling relied on immunoSEQ multiplex PCR, and the TCRdb table lists in-frame clones only, not all of them. The repertoire holds about 140,000 clones, about four fifths seen once, with approximately 1.1% in the top ten. The V segment lost 6 bases and the J segment 2 bases; nucleotides outside the gene matches: 10. Per germline, CDR1 PRHDT and CDR2 FYEKMQ (reference sequence). CDR3 length equals 16 residues. About this clone: Its matching antigen is unknown.

The TCR originated in a male donor in good health and CMV-seronegative. The chain recombines TRBV13 with TRBJ2-1; TRBD2 agrees at 7 bases. The sequencing input was PBMCs. The CDR3: CASRLAVGGAYNEQFF. The CDR3 nucleotides are TGTGCCAGCAGGCTAGCGGTCGGCGGGGCCTACAATGAGCAGTTCTTC. The whole variable domain, filled in from reference TRBV13 and TRBJ2-1, reads AAGVIQSPRHLIKEKRETATLKCYPIPRHDTVYWYQQGPGQDPQFLISFYEKMQSDKGSIPDRFSAQQFSDYHSELNMSSLELGDSALYFCASRLAVGGAYNEQFFGPGTRLTVL.